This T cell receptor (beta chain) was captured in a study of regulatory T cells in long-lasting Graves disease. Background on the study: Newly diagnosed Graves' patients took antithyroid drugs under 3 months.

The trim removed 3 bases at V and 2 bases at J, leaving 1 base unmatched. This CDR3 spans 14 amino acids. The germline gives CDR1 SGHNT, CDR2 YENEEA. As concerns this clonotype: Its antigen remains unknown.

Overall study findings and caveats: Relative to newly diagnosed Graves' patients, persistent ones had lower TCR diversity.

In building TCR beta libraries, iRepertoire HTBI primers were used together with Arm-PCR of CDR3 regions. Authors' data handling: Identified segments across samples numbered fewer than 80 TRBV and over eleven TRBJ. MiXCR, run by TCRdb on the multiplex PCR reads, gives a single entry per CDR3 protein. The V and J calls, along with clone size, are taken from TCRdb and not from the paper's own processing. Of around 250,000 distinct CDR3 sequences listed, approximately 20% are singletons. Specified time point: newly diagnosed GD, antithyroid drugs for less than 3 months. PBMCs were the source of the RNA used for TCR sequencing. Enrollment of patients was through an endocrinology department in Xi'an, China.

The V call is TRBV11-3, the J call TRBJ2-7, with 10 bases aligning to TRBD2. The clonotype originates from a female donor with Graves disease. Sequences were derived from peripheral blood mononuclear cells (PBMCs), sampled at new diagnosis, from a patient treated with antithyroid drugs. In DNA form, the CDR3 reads TGTGCCAGCAGCTTCAGCGGGAGGGCCTACGAGCAGTACTTC. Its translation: CASSFSGRAYEQYF. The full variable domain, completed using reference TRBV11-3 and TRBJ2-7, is EAGVVQSPRYKIIEKKQPVAFWCNPISGHNTLYWYLQNLGQGPELLIRYENEEAVDDSQLPKDRFSAERLKGVDSTLKIQPAELGDSAVYLCASSFSGRAYEQYFGPGTRLTVT.